These T cell receptor beta chains were read from a single sample in a study of blood T cell repertoires in COVID-19. Sequencing was performed with immunoSEQ multiplex PCR; in TCRdb, only in-frame clones are kept and a portion is missing. The data show 250,000 to 350,000 clones, approximately 90% seen once. The sequenced material came from peripheral blood. These receptors were taken from a young man with acute or convalescent COVID-19. CDR3s include the opening cysteine and the closing phenylalanine or tryptophan. Fields, in order: V gene, CDR3 protein.

v_gene: TRBV6-5; CDR3aa: CASSLGYRGWETQYF
v_gene: TRBV9; CDR3aa: CASSVGTGGAYEQYF
v_gene: TRBV5-4; CDR3aa: CASSPYRQGAGTEAFF
v_gene: TRBV7-3; CDR3aa: CASSLGQGGAQETQYF
v_gene: TRBV4-2; CDR3aa: CASSQALAGATDTQYF
v_gene: TRBV11-2; CDR3aa: CASSLRGATGYTF
v_gene: TRBV28; CDR3aa: CASSRQGAFGNTIYF
v_gene: TRBV5-1; CDR3aa: CASQIAELSTDTQYF
v_gene: TRBV7-9; CDR3aa: CASSKTRTGAYEQYF
v_gene: TRBV7-8; CDR3aa: CASSLVMQGGEKLFF
v_gene: TRBV6-5; CDR3aa: CASSYVAGDGYTF
v_gene: TRBV29-1; CDR3aa: CSVDWGDGTEAFF
v_gene: TRBV24-1; CDR3aa: CATSDGRVFNEQFF
v_gene: TRBV5-8; CDR3aa: CASSLFPGANYGYTF
v_gene: TRBV12-3/TRBV12-4; CDR3aa: CASSLVRGQLAFF
v_gene: TRBV2; CDR3aa: CASSAYSGNYGYTF
v_gene: TRBV6-6; CDR3aa: CATHQGETQYF
v_gene: TRBV3-1/TRBV3-2; CDR3aa: CASRLTGTSGREYF
v_gene: TRBV3-1/TRBV3-2; CDR3aa: CASSHSGTISNQPQHF
v_gene: TRBV5-6; CDR3aa: CASSMGTGDEQFF
v_gene: TRBV28; CDR3aa: CASSLALRGLITEAFF
v_gene: TRBV6-5; CDR3aa: CASTLTLWSEKLFF
v_gene: TRBV30; CDR3aa: CAWSVPASGAREQYF
v_gene: TRBV6-5; CDR3aa: CASRGSPGQGAEAFF
v_gene: TRBV5-5; CDR3aa: CASSLRWASETQYF
v_gene: TRBV7-8; CDR3aa: CASSPTGESEKLFF
v_gene: TRBV9; CDR3aa: CASSEGGLGFEYTQYF
v_gene: TRBV7-2; CDR3aa: CASSLDRLNTEAFF
v_gene: TRBV27; CDR3aa: CASSWTRALNEKLFF
v_gene: TRBV19; CDR3aa: CASSTGSLYGYTF
v_gene: TRBV6-5; CDR3aa: CASSPVGTMNTEAFF
v_gene: TRBV9; CDR3aa: CASGRGSSYEQYF
v_gene: TRBV11-2; CDR3aa: CASRRRQQSNTEAFF
v_gene: TRBV7-3; CDR3aa: CASRDINTGELFF
v_gene: TRBV5-4; CDR3aa: CASSLAGEGQETQYF
v_gene: TRBV7-3; CDR3aa: CASSPVTGANVLTF
v_gene: TRBV6-5; CDR3aa: CASRSTGQSGNTIYF
v_gene: TRBV30; CDR3aa: CAWRGGHNLNSPLHF
v_gene: TRBV5-1; CDR3aa: CASRLGQGVDTQYF